This T cell receptor (beta chain) emerged from a study of cytomegalovirus exposure and HLA in healthy donors. Study-level findings and limits: As confirmed in vitro, three CMV-associated chains were specific for CMV antigens. Solely CMV serostatus was available to characterize immune exposure.

CDR1 and CDR2 from the germline V gene are SGHTA and FQGNSA. V lost 2 bases and J lost 6, with 5 bases in between. The CDR3 loop spans 12 amino acids. Concerning this clone itself: What it recognizes is unknown.

PCR amplification relied on 60 Vbeta primers (plus 13 Jbeta primers). In the original analysis: Later, 65 million to 90 million unique TCR beta chains were counted in an analysis, and 10 million to 12 million of them were shared. Sequenced by immunoSEQ multiplex PCR; TCRdb stores in-frame clones only, minus some. Clone size and V and J calls were adopted from that table, with D and trimming inferred from the DNA. The sample's table shows under 200,000 clones. The genes are TRBV7-2 and TRBJ1-5; D not certain. The specimen sequenced was PBMCs. This TCR derives from a man aged 25 to 40 in good health and CMV-seronegative. The CDR3 loop is CASSLFSQPQHF. The CDR3, as DNA: TGTGCCAGCAGCTTATTTAGTCAGCCCCAGCATTTT.